This T cell receptor beta chain came from a study of blood T cell repertoires in COVID-19. Some clones are missing from TCRdb's copy, which holds only in-frame ones; the method was immunoSEQ multiplex PCR. The table shows some 70,000 clones, with roughly 71% occurring only once. With V trimmed by 3 bases and J by 5 bases, 4 bases remained unmatched. The germline CDR1 and CDR2 sequences are SGHRS and YFSETQ. The CDR3 has 14 amino acids. The receptor's source is a man aged 55 to 70 with COVID-19, enrolled during active disease. The sequencing input was peripheral blood. The chain has TRBV5-1 and TRBJ2-1; 8 bases map to TRBD2. The CDR3 nucleotides are TGCGCCAGCAGCTCGGGAGGGAGTCACAATGAGCAGTTCTTC. Translating gives CASSSGGSHNEQFF.